Only one count was recorded for the clone carrying this T cell receptor (beta chain). This specimen belongs to a study of cytotoxic CD8 clonotypes in ibrutinib-treated CLL. Method: immunoSEQ multiplex PCR; TCRdb's copy keeps in-frame clones and lacks some. The sample lists some 93,000 clones; 70% to 80% were seen once. V lost 3 bases, J lost 3 bases, and 6 bases lay in between. The CDR3 length is 13 residues. Germline values: CDR1 LGHNT, CDR2 FRNRAP. The TCR originated in a human donor with chronic lymphocytic leukemia. Sequenced material: PBMCs, taken after 12 months of ibrutinib treatment. The chain uses TRBV12-5 and TRBJ2-1; D gene uncertain. CDR3 in DNA: TGTGCTAGTGGTTTTGACGTCTACAATGAGCAGTTCTTC. Amino acids: CASGFDVYNEQFF.